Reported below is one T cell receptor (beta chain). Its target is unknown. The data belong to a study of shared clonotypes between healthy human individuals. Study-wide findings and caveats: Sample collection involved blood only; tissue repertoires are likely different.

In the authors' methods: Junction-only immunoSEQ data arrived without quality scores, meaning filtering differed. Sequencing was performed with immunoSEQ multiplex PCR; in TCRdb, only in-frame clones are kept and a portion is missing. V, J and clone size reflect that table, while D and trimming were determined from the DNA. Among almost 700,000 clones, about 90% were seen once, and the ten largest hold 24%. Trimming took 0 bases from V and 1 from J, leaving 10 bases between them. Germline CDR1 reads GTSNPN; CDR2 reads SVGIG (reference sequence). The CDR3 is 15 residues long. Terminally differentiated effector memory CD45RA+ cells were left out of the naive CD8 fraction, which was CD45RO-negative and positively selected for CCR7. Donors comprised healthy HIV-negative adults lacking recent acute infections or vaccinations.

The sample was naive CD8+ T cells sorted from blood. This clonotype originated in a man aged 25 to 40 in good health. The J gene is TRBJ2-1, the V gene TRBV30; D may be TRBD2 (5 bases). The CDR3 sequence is CAWSVGSASYNEQFF. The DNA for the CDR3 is TGTGCCTGGAGTGTGGGTAGCGCGTCCTACAATGAGCAGTTCTTC. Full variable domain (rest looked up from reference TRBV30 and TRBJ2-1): SQTIHQWPATLVQPVGSPLSLECTVEGTSNPNLYWYRQAAGRGLQLLFYSVGIGQISSEVPQNLSASRPQDRQFILSSKKLLLSDSGFYLCAWSVGSASYNEQFFGPGTRLTVL.